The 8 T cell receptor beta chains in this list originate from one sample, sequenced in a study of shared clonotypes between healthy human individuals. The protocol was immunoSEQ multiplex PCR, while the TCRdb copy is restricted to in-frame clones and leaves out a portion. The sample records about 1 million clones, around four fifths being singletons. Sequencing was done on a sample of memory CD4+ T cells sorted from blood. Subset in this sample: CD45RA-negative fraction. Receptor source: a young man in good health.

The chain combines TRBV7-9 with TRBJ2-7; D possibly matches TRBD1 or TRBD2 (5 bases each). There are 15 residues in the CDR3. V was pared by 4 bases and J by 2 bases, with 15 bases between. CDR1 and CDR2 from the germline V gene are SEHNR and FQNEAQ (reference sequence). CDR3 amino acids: CASSSQGGGPYEQYF. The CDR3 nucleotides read TGTGCCAGCAGCTCTCAGGGTGGGGGACCCTACGAGCAGTACTTC.

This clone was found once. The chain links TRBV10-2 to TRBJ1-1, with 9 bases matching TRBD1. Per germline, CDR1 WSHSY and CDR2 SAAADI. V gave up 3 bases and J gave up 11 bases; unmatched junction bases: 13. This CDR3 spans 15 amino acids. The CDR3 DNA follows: TGCGCCAGCAGTGAAGGGACAGGGCATGAGGGAGTCGCTTTCTTT. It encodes CASSEGTGHEGVAFF.

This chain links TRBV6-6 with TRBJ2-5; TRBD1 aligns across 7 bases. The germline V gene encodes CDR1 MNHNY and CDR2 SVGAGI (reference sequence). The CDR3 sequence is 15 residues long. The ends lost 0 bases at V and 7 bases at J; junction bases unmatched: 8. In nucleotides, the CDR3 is TGTGCCAGCAGTTACTCCGGGACAGCCTTAGGGACCCAGTACTTC. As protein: CASSYSGTALGTQYF.

The CDR3 sequence is CASSEQGAAHNSPLHF. The CDR3 DNA reads as TGCGCCAGCAGTGAACAAGGGGCAGCTCATAATTCACCCCTCCACTTT. The chain is built from TRBV10-2 and TRBJ1-6, with D tentatively TRBD1 (5 bases). V dropped 3 bases and J dropped 5 bases, with 14 bases sitting between them. There are 16 residues in the CDR3. The V gene's germline CDR1 is WSHSY and CDR2 SAAADI.

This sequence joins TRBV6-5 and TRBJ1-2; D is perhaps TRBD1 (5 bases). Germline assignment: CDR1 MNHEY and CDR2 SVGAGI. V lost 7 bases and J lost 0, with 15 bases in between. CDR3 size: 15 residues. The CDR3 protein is CASKSWGISNYGYTF. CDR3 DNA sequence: TGTGCCAGCAAGAGTTGGGGCATTTCTAACTATGGCTACACCTTC.

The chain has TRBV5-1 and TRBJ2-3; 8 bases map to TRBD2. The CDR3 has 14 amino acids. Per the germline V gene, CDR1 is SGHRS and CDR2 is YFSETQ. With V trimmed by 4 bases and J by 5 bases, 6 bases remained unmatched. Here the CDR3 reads CASSPPGLEDTQYF. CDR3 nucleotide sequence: TGCGCCAGCAGCCCCCCGGGACTAGAAGATACGCAGTATTTT.

The CDR3 loop is CASSPKGSYEQYF. CDR3 nucleotides: TGCGCCAGCAGCCCCAAAGGCAGCTACGAGCAGTACTTC. The J gene is TRBJ2-7, the V gene TRBV4-1; D is uncertain. Trimming cost V 4 bases and J 3 bases, with 10 bases left between them. This CDR3 has 13 residues. Germline V gene sequence: CDR1 MGHRA, CDR2 YSYEKL.

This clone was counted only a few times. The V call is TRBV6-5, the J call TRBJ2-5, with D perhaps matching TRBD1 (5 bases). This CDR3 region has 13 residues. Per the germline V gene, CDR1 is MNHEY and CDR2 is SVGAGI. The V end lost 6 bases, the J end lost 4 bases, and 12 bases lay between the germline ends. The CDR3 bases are TGTGCCAGCAGGCCAGGGAAGGGAGAGACCCAGTACTTC. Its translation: CASRPGKGETQYF.